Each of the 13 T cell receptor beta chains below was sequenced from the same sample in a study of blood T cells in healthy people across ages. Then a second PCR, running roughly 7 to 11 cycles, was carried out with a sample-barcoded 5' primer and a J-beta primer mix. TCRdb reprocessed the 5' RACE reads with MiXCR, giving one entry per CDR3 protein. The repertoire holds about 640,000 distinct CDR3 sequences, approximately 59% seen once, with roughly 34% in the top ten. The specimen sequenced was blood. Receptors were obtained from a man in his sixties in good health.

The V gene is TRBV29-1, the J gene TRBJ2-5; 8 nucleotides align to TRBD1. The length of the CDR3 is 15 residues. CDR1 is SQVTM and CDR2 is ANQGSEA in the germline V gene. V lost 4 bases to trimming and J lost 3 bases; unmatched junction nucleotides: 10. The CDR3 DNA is TGCAGCGTTGCCTTACCGGGACAGGCTAAAGAGACCCAGTACTTC. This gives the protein CSVALPGQAKETQYF.

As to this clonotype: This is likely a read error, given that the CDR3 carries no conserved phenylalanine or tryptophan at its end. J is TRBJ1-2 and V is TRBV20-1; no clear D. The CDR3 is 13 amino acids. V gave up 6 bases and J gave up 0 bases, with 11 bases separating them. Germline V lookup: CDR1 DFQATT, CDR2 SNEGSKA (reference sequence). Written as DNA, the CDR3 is TGCAGTGCCCCTCAAGTAGCTAACTATGGCTACACCTTG. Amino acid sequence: CSAPQVANYGYTL.

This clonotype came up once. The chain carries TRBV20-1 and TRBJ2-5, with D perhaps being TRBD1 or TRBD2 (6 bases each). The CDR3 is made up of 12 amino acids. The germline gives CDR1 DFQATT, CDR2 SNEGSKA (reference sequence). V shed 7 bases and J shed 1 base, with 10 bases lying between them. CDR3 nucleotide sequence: TGCAGTGGTAGGGGGGCCCAAGAGACCCAGTACTTC. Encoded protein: CSGRGAQETQYF.

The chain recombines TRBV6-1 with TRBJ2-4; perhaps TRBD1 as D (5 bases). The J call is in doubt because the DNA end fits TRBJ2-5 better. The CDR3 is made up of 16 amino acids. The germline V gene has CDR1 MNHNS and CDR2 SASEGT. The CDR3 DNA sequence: TGTGCCAGCAGTGAAGCAAGTGGCAGGGCAGAAGGGACCCAGTACTTC. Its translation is CASSEASGRAEGTQYF.

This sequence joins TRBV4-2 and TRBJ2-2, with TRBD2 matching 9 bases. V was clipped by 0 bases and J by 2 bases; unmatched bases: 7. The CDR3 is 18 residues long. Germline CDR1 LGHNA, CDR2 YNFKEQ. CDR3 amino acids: CASSQEALAGFNTGELFF. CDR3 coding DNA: TGTGCCAGCAGCCAAGAGGCGCTAGCGGGGTTTAACACCGGGGAGCTGTTTTTT.

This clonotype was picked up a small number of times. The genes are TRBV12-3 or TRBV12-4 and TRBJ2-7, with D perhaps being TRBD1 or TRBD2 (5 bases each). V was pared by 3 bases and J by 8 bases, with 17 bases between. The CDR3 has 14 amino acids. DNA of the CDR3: TGTGCCAGCAGTTTGGTAAGGGACGGGGCTCAGCAGTACTTC. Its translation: CASSLVRDGAQQYF.

DNA of the CDR3: TGCAGCGTCCGTGGTCGCGCTAGAGGGGAAAAACTGTTTTTT. This sequence encodes CSVRGRARGEKLFF. The rearrangement uses TRBV29-1 and TRBJ1-4; D not resolved. The CDR3 consists of 14 residues. The germline V and J ends were trimmed by 6 bases and 8 bases, with 19 bases remaining between them. Looked up from germline, CDR1 is SQVTM and CDR2 is ANQGSEA.

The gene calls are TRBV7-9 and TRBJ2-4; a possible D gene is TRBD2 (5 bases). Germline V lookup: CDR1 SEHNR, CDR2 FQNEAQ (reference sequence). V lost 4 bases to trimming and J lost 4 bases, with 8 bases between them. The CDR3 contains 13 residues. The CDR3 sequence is CASSSTGKNIQYF. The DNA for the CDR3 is TGTGCCAGCAGCTCTACGGGGAAAAACATTCAGTACTTC.

In nucleotides, the CDR3 is TGTGCCAGCAGCGTTTACGCGGAAGAGACCCAGTACTTC. It encodes CASSVYAEETQYF. J is TRBJ2-5 and V is TRBV14; D not resolved. The CDR3 extends over 13 amino acids. The V end was cut by 5 bases, the J end by 3 bases, with 10 bases between. Germline lookup yields CDR1 SGHDN and CDR2 FVKESK.

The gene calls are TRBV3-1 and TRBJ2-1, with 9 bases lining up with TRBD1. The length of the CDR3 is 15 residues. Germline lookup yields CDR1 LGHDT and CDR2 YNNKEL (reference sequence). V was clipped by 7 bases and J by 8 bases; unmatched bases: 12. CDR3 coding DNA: TGTGCCAGCACCCCCTCGACAGGGGGGGGCTATGAGCAGTTCTTC. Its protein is CASTPSTGGGYEQFF.

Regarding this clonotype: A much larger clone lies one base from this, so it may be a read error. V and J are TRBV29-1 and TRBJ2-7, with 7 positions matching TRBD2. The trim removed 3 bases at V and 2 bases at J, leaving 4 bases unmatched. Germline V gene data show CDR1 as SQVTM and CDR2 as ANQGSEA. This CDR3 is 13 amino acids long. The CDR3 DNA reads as TGCAGCGTTGAGGGACGGGGGGCCTACGAGCAGTACTTC. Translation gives CSVEGRGAYEQYF.

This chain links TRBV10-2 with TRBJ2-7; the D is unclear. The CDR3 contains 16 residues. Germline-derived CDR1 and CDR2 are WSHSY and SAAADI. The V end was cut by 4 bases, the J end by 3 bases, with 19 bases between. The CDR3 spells CASSAPAATTSYEQYF. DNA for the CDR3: TGCGCCAGCAGTGCCCCGGCGGCCACCACAAGCTACGAGCAGTACTTC.

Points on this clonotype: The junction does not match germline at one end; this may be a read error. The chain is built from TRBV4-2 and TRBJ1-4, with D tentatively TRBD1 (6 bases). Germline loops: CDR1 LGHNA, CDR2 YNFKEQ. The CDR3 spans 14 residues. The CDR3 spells CASSPGQRNENLFF. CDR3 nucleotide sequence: TGTGCCAGCAGCCCGGGACAAAGGAATGAAAACCTGTTTTTT.